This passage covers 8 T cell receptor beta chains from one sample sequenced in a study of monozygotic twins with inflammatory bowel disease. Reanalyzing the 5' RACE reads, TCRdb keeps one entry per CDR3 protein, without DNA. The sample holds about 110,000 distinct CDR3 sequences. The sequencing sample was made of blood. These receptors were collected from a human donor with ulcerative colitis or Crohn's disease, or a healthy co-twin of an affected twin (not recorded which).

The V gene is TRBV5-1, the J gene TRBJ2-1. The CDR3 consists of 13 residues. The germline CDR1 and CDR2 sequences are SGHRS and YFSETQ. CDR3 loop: CASSLAPNNEQFF.

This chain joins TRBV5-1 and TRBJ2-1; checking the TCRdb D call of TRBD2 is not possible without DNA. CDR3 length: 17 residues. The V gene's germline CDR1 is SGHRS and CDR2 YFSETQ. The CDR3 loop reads CASSLSVAGGAYNEQFF.

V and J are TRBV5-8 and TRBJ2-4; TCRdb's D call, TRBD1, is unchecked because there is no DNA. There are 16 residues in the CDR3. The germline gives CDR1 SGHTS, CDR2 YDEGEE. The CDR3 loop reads CASSFGYRGAKNIQYF.

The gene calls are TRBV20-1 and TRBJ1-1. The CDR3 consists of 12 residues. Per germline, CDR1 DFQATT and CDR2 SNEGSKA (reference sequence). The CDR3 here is CSGNRPNTEAFF.

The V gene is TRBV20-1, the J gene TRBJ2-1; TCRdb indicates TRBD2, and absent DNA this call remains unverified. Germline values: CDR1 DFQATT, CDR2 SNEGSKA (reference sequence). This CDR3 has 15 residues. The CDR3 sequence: CSARIGSGIVDEQFF.

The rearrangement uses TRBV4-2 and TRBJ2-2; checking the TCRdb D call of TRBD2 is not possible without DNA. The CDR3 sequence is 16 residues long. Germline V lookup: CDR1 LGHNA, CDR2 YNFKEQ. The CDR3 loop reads CASSQVRGGGTGELFF.

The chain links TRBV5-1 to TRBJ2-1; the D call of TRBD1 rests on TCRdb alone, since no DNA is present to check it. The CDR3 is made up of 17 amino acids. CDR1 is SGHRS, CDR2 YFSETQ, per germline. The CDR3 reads CASSLSSLGTGLNEQFF.

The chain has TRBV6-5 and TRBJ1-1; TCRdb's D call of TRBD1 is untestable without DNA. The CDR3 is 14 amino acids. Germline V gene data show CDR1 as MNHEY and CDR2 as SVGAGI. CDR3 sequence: CASSLQGLNTEAFF.